The 6 T cell receptor beta chains below were found in one sample sequenced in a study of cytomegalovirus exposure and HLA in healthy donors. Clones were sequenced by immunoSEQ multiplex PCR, and TCRdb holds only the in-frame ones, with some missing. The sample has about 79,000 clones; approximately 93% are singletons. The specimen was PBMCs. Receptor source: a woman younger than 45 in good health and CMV-seronegative.

This chain connects TRBV6-4 to TRBJ2-3; 10 nucleotides agree with TRBD2. There are 14 residues in the CDR3. The V and J ends lost 2 bases and 4 bases, in that order; junction bases with no gene match: 0. Germline values: CDR1 MRHNA, CDR2 SNTAGT. The CDR3 sequence is CASSDGTSADTQYF. As DNA, the CDR3 is TGTGCCAGCAGTGACGGGACTAGCGCAGATACGCAGTATTTT.

Notes on this clone: This same CDR3 is encoded by further DNA sequences in the sample. The chain employs TRBV6-5 and TRBJ1-1, with 7 bases aligning to TRBD1. Germline assignment: CDR1 MNHEY and CDR2 SVGAGI. V was pared by 6 bases and J by 1 base, with 2 bases of the junction left unmatched. CDR3 length: 13 residues. The CDR3: CASSRQGNTEAFF. The CDR3 DNA sequence: TGTGCCAGCAGCCGACAGGGGAACACTGAAGCTTTCTTT.

The V and J genes are TRBV4-1 and TRBJ2-1; TRBD2 matches at 14 bases. Per the germline V gene, CDR1 is MGHRA and CDR2 is YSYEKL. The trim removed 1 base at V and 7 bases at J, leaving 3 bases unmatched. The CDR3 loop spans 16 amino acids. Written as DNA, the CDR3 is TGCGCCAGCAGCCAAGTGGGGACTAGCGGGGGAAATGAGCAGTTCTTC. As protein: CASSQVGTSGGNEQFF.

The chain recombines TRBV30 with TRBJ2-7; 10 bases are shared with TRBD1. Germline CDR1 reads GTSNPN; CDR2 reads SVGIG (reference sequence). The length of the CDR3 is 11 residues. The V and J ends lost 5 bases and 8 bases, in that order; junction bases with no gene match: 3. The chain's CDR3 is CAWDRGQKQYF. CDR3 sequence (DNA): TGTGCCTGGGACAGGGGGCAGAAGCAGTACTTC. Full variable domain (outside the CDR3, taken from reference TRBV30 and TRBJ2-7): SQTIHQWPATLVQPVGSPLSLECTVEGTSNPNLYWYRQAAGRGLQLLFYSVGIGQISSEVPQNLSASRPQDRQFILSSKKLLLSDSGFYLCAWDRGQKQYFGPGTRLTVT.

The J gene is TRBJ2-6, the V gene TRBV18; TRBD1 might be the D (6 bases). The CDR3 covers 17 residues. Per germline, CDR1 KGHSH and CDR2 LQKENI. V lost 2 bases to trimming and J lost 4 bases, with 15 bases between them. The CDR3 sequence: CASSPSQGIWGANVLTF. The CDR3, as DNA: TGTGCCAGCTCACCAAGCCAGGGGATCTGGGGGGCCAACGTCCTGACTTTC. Looking up the rest from reference TRBV18 and TRBJ2-6 gives the full variable domain: NAGVMQNPRHLVRRRGQEARLRCSPMKGHSHVYWYRQLPEEGLKFMVYLQKENIIDESGMPKERFSAEFPKEGPSILRIQQVVRGDSAAYFCASSPSQGIWGANVLTFGAGSRLTVL.

This chain uses TRBV4-1 with TRBJ2-1; 9 bases line up with TRBD2. Germline V gene data show CDR1 as MGHRA and CDR2 as YSYEKL. Trimming at V came to 4 bases and at J to 7 bases, leaving 11 bases not matched to a gene. This CDR3 region has 16 residues. The CDR3 region is CASSLLLAGNKNEQFF. CDR3 DNA sequence: TGCGCCAGCAGCCTCCTACTAGCGGGTAATAAGAATGAGCAGTTCTTC.